This T cell receptor beta chain was recorded in a study of CD8 T cells in ankylosing spondylitis. Study-level results: In ankylosing spondylitis patients, matched synovial fluid reportedly showed significant enrichment of disease-linked clones. Ankylosing spondylitis blood appeared to be characterized by a TCR beta motif of several highly homologous variants.

In this sample, this clonotype turned up many times. Its target is not known. Germline V gene sequence: CDR1 SGDLS, CDR2 YYNGEE. Trimming cost V 0 bases and J 2 bases, with 11 bases left between them. The CDR3 has 16 amino acids. The authors made TCR beta libraries by quantitative 5'-RACE with molecular barcodes. TCRdb processed the 5' RACE reads anew with MiXCR; each CDR3 protein has one entry. Of about 42,000 distinct CDR3 sequences listed, 3.5% to 4% are singletons. The V and J genes are TRBV9 and TRBJ2-2, with D perhaps matching TRBD2 (5 bases). The sequenced material came from blood, either unsorted or a sorted T cell fraction (not recorded which). The TCR originated in a female donor with ankylosing spondylitis or in good health (not recorded which). The CDR3 bases are TGTGCCAGCAGCGTAGCAGGACTGGGAAACACCGGGGAGCTGTTTTTT. Translation gives CASSVAGLGNTGELFF.